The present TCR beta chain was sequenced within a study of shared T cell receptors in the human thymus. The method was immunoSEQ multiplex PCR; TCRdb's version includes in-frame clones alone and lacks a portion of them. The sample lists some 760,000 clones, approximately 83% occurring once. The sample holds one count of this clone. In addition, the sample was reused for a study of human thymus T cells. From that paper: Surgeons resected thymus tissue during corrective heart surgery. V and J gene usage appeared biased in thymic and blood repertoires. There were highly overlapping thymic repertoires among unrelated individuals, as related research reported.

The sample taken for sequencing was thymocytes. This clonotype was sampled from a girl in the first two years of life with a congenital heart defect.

The CDR3 spells CASSPATGTRAYNEQFF. CDR3 coding DNA: TGCGCCAGCAGCCCCGCGACAGGGACTAGGGCCTACAATGAGCAGTTCTTC. The V call is TRBV4-1, the J call TRBJ2-1; D may be TRBD2 (8 bases). The CDR3 contains 17 residues. Germline V gene lookup returns CDR1 MGHRA and CDR2 YSYEKL. The V end lost 4 bases, the J end lost 2 bases, and 18 bases lay between the germline ends.